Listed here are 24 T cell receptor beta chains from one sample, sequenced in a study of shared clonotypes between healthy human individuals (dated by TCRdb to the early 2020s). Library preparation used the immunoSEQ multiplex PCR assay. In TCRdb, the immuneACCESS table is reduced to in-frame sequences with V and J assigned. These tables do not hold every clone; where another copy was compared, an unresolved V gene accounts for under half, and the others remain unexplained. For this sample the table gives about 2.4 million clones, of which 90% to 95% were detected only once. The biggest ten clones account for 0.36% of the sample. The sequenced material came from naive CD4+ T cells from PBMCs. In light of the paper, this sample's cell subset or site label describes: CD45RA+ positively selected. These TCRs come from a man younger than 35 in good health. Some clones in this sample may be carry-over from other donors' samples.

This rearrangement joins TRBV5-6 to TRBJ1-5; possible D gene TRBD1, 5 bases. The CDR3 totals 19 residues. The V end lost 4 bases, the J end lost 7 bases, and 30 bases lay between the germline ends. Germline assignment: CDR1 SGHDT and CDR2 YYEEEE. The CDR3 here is CASSVLSSTGRGGYQPQHF. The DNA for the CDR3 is TGTGCCAGCAGCGTTCTCTCGTCTACTGGTCGGGGGGGATACCAGCCCCAGCATTTT.

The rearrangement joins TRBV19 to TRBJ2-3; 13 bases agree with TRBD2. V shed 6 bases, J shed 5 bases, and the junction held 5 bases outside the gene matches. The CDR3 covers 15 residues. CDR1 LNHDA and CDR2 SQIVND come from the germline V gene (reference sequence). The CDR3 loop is CASRQLAGGIDTQYF. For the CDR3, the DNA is TGTGCCAGTAGACAACTAGCGGGAGGGATAGATACGCAGTATTTT.

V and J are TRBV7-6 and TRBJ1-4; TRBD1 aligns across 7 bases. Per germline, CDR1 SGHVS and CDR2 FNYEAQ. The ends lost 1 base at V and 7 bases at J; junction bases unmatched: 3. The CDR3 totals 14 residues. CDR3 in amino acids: CASSLEGAGEKLFF. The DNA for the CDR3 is TGTGCCAGCAGCTTAGAGGGGGCGGGTGAAAAACTGTTTTTT. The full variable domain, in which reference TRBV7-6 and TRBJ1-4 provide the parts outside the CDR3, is GAGVSQSPRYKVTKRGQDVALRCDPISGHVSLYWYRQALGQGPEFLTYFNYEAQQDKSGLPNDRFSAERPEGSISTLTIQRTEQRDSAMYRCASSLEGAGEKLFFGSGTQLSVL.

CDR3 DNA: TGTGCCAGCAGTTACTCCGGCGGTCTTGGAGGCGATGAGCAGTTCTTC. It codes for CASSYSGGLGGDEQFF. The V and J genes are TRBV6-5 and TRBJ2-1; a weak D match, TRBD2 (5 bases). This CDR3 spans 16 amino acids. V shed 0 bases and J shed 8 bases, with 17 bases lying between them. Per germline, CDR1 MNHEY and CDR2 SVGAGI.

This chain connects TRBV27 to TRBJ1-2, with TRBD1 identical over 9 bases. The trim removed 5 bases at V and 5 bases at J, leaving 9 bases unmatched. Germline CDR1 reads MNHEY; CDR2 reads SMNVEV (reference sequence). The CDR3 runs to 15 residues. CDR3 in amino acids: CASSAWDRDLYGYTF. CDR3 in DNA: TGTGCCAGCAGTGCCTGGGACAGGGATCTGTATGGCTACACCTTC.

The CDR3, as DNA: TGTGCCAGCAGCCCCACTAGCTGGAGGCGCACAGATACGCAGTATTTT. It specifies CASSPTSWRRTDTQYF. The chain carries TRBV7-6 and TRBJ2-3, with D maybe TRBD2 (6 bases). This CDR3 comprises 16 residues. Germline V gives CDR1 SGHVS, CDR2 FNYEAQ. The V end was cut by 5 bases, the J end by 1 base, with 16 bases between.

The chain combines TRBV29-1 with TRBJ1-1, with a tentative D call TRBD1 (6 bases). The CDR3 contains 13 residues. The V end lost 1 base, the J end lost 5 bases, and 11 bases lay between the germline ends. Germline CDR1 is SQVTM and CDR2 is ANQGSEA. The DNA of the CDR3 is TGCAGCGTTGAAGGACAGGTATCTACTGAAGCTTTCTTT. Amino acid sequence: CSVEGQVSTEAFF. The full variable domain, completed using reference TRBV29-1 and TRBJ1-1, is SAVISQKPSRDICQRGTSLTIQCQVDSQVTMMFWYRQQPGQSLTLIATANQGSEATYESGFVIDKFPISRPNLTFSTLTVSNMSPEDSSIYLCSVEGQVSTEAFFGQGTRLTVV.

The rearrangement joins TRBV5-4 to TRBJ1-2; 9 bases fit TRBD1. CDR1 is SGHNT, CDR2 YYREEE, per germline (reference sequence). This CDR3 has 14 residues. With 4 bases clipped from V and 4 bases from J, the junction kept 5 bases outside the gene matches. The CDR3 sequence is CASSPGQGIYGYTF. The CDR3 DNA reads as TGTGCCAGCAGCCCGGGACAGGGAATCTATGGCTACACCTTC.

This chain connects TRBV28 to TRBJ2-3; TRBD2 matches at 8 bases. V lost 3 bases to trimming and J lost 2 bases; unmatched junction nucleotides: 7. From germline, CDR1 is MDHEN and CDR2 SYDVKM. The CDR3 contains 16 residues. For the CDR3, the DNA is TGTGCCAGCAGTTTCTCTAGCGGGCCCTTCACAGATACGCAGTATTTT. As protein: CASSFSSGPFTDTQYF.

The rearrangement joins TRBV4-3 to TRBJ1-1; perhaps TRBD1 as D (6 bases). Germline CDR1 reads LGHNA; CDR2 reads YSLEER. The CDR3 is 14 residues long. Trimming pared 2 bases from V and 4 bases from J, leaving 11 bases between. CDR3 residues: CASSQPGGRTEAFF. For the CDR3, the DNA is TGCGCCAGCAGCCAACCGGGGGGCCGCACTGAAGCTTTCTTT.

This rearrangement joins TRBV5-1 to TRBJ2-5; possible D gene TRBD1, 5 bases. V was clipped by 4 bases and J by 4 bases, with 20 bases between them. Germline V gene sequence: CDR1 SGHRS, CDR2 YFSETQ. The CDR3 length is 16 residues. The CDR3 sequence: CASSRTAQGTPETQYF. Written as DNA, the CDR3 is TGCGCCAGCAGCCGGACGGCTCAGGGAACCCCAGAGACCCAGTACTTC.

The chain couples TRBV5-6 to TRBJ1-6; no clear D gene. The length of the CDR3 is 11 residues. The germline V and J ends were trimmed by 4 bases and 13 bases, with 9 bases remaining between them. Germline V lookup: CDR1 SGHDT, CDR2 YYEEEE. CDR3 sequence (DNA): TGTGCCAGCAGCCCCTCTTCGCCCCTCCACTTT. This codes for CASSPSSPLHF.

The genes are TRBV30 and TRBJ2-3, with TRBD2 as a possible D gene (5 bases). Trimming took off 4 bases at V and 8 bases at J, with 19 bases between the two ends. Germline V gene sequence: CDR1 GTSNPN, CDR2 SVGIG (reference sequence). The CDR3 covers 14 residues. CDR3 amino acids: CAWIAQGGIGTQYF. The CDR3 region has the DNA TGTGCCTGGATAGCACAAGGAGGTATAGGTACGCAGTATTTT. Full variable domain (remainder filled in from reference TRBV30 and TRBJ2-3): SQTIHQWPATLVQPVGSPLSLECTVEGTSNPNLYWYRQAAGRGLQLLFYSVGIGQISSEVPQNLSASRPQDRQFILSSKKLLLSDSGFYLCAWIAQGGIGTQYFGPGTRLTVL.

The CDR3: CASTILNSANYGYTF. The CDR3 DNA is TGTGCCAGCACAATACTAAACAGCGCAAACTATGGCTACACCTTC. The chain employs TRBV7-2 and TRBJ1-2; no firm D call. From germline, CDR1 is SGHTA and CDR2 FQGNSA. CDR3 length: 15 amino acids. V gave up 7 bases and J gave up 2 bases, with 17 bases separating them.

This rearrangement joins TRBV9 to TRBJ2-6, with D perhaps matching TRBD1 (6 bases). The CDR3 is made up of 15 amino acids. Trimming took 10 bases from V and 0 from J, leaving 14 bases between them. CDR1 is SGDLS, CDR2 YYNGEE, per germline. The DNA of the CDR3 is TGTGCCTCCGGTGCAGGGGACTCTGGGGCCAACGTCCTGACTTTC. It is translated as CASGAGDSGANVLTF.

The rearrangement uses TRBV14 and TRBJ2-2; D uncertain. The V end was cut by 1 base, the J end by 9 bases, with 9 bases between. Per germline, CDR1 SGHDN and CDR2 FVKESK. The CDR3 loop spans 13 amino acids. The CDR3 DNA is TGTGCCAGCAGCCAAGTCGAGCATAGGGAGCTGTTTTTT. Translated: CASSQVEHRELFF.

In DNA form, the CDR3 reads TGTGCCAGCATGCGGGACAGGGGAGCCCCCGGCTACACCTTC. As protein: CASMRDRGAPGYTF. The V call is TRBV28, the J call TRBJ1-2; 10 positions agree with TRBD1. This CDR3 is 14 amino acids long. Trimming removed 7 bases from V and 8 bases from J; junction bases left unmatched: 10. CDR1 and CDR2 from the germline V gene are MDHEN and SYDVKM.

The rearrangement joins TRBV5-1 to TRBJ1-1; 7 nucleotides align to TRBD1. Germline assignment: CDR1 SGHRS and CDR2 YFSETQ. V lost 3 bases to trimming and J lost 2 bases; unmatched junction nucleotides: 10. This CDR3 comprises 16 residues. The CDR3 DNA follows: TGCGCCAGCAGCTCCGGGACAGTAGTTCCTAACACTGAAGCTTTCTTT. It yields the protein CASSSGTVVPNTEAFF.

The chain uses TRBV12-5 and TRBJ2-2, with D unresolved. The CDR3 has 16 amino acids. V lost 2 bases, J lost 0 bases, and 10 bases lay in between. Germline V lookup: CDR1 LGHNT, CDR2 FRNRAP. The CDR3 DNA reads TGTGCTAGTGGTTTGTGGGTCACCCCGAACACCGGGGAGCTGTTTTTT. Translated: CASGLWVTPNTGELFF.

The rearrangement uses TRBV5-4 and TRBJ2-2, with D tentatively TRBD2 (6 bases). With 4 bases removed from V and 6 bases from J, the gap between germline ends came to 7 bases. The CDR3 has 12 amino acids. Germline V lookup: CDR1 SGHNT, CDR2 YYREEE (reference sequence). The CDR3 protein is CASSRDSGELFF. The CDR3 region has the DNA TGTGCCAGCAGCCGGGACTCCGGGGAGCTGTTTTTT. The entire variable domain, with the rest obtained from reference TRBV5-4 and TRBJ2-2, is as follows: ETGVTQSPTHLIKTRGQQVTLRCSSQSGHNTVSWYQQALGQGPQFIFQYYREEENGRGNFPPRFSGLQFPNYSSELNVNALELDDSALYLCASSRDSGELFFGEGSRLTVL.

In DNA, the CDR3 is TGTGCCAGCAGCCCCTCCCGAGGAGCGGGAGGGACAGATACGCAGTATTTT. Protein: CASSPSRGAGGTDTQYF. V and J are TRBV7-2 and TRBJ2-3, with 10 nucleotides matching TRBD2. Germline values: CDR1 SGHTA, CDR2 FQGNSA. V trimming: 5 bases; J trimming: 3 bases; junction bases outside the gene matches: 11. There are 17 residues in the CDR3.

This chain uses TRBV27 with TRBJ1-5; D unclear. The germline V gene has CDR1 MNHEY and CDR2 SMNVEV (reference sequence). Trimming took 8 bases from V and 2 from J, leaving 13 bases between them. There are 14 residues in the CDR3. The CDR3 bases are TGTGCCAGCGGACTCTTGGGTGGCAATCAGCCCCAGCATTTT. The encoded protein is CASGLLGGNQPQHF.

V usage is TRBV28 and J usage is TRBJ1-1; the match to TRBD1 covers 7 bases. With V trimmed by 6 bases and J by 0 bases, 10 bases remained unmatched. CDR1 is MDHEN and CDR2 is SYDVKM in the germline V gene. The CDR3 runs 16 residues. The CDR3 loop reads CASSTDRRRLNTEAFF. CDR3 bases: TGTGCCAGCAGCACGGACAGGCGACGATTGAACACTGAAGCTTTCTTT.

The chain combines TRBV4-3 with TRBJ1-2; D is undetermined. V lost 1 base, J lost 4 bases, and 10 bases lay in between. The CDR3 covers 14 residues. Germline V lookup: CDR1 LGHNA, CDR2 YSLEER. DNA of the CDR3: TGCGCCAGCAGCCAAGGACCGGTCGGCTATGGCTACACCTTC. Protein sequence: CASSQGPVGYGYTF.